This TCR beta chain emerged from a study of blood T cell repertoires in COVID-19 (TCRdb year 2020). Looking at the study overall: Samples from collaborators originated in the United States, Italy and Spain and spanned both the acute and convalescent phases of COVID-19. The repertoires were released in a freely available public database meant as a resource for research on the immune response to SARS-CoV-2. Subjects who had been exposed to COVID-19, were actively infected with it, or had recovered from it provided the deeply sampled blood TCRbeta repertoires that made up the dataset. Sample metadata almost always included a de-identified subject ID, COVID-19 status, age in years and sex. Samples came from the ongoing ImmuneRACE study (first 160 participants) plus 1,254 subjects from 6 global collaborators. Where available, HLA class I and class II types were obtained from metadata supplied by the sample provider rather than from assay-based typing. The material from the prospective study consisted of cDNA or gDNA derived from T cells, B-cell-depleted T cells, or PBMCs. Results and caveats for the whole study, not just this receptor: The amount of clinical and demographic metadata varied by source and participant and was provided uncurated.

Trimmed from V: 5 bases; trimmed from J: 4 bases; junction bases lacking a gene match: 8. The CDR3 measures 14 amino acids from cysteine to phenylalanine. Of the read, only the CDR3 DNA is kept; its 42 bases are in frame from base 1. CDR1 and CDR2, per the germline V gene (reference sequence), are WNHNN and SYGVQD. Enrolling through a virtual design, the prospective study's participants ranged in age from roughly 18 to 95 years and lived across roughly 24 United States geographic areas. In the prospective study, participants were assigned to cohorts based on the clinical history participants reported in a screening survey and a study questionnaire. Mobile phlebotomists in the prospective study collected whole blood, serum and a nasopharyngeal or oropharyngeal swab from every participant. Participants in the prospective study had the option to provide additional blood draws and questionnaires over a roughly 2-month period. Blood samples from the prospective study were shipped frozen or at room temperature prior to DNA extraction.

TCRbeta CDR3 regions were amplified from genomic DNA by means of the immunoSEQ Assay, a bias-controlled multiplex PCR. The study's own analysis went as follows. Nucleated cell counts per sample were estimated from amplification of reference gene primers within the assay. To quantify the absolute abundance of each unique TCRbeta CDR3 rearrangement, sequence reads were collapsed and filtered. For each sample, productive Simpson clonality was calculated by taking the square root of Simpson's diversity index across productive rearrangements. TCRdb limited this immuneACCESS table to in-frame rearrangements with V and J called. A share of clones is missing; checked studies link under half to unresolved V genes, and the rest is unexplained. That table supplies the V and J calls and clone size; D and trimming were determined from the DNA. The sample data list approximately 270,000 clones, and approximately 90% of these were observed just once. Together, the top ten hold about 1.2% of the sample.

Of note for this clone: Its target antigen remains unknown. Base qualities were left out, and no much larger clone turns up one base away.

The chain joins TRBV10-1 to TRBJ2-7, and TRBD1 aligns with 7 junction nucleotides. The TCR was taken from a human donor in a cohort exposed to, infected with or recovered from COVID-19 (not recorded which). The donor label of this sample is uncertain. The material sequenced was PBMCs or T cells enriched from blood (not recorded which). The bases are TGCGCCAGCAGTCCCGGGACAGTACTTTACGAGCAGTACTTC. It codes for CASSPGTVLYEQYF.